Included here is one TCR beta chain sequence, with context. As yet, its antigen is unknown. These data are taken from a study of blood T cells in healthy people across ages. For the second PCR, which ran for 7 to 11 cycles, a sample-barcoded 5' primer and a J-beta primer mix were used. Every cDNA molecule carried a tag from a template-switch adaptor bearing 12 random nucleotides. From the 5' RACE reads, TCRdb called clonotypes with MiXCR, one entry per CDR3 protein. The sample holds about 1.7 million distinct CDR3 sequences, roughly 27% seen once. V lost 3 bases, J lost 0 bases, and 7 bases stayed unmatched. This CDR3 has 17 amino acids. Study-level points and caveats: Older age coincided with a roughly linear decline in TCR beta diversity per million T cells. Donor CMV status, an unknown factor, possibly confounded changes in expanded clonotypes.

The draw of peripheral blood yielded ten milliliters from each donor. Sequenced sample: blood. The sequence was collected from a woman aged 25 to 39 in good health. The chain links TRBV12-3 or TRBV12-4 to TRBJ2-1, with 8 positions matching TRBD2. The CDR3 sequence: CASSFKAGEGSYNEQFF. Here the CDR3 DNA reads TGTGCCAGCAGTTTCAAAGCGGGAGAGGGCTCCTACAATGAGCAGTTCTTC.